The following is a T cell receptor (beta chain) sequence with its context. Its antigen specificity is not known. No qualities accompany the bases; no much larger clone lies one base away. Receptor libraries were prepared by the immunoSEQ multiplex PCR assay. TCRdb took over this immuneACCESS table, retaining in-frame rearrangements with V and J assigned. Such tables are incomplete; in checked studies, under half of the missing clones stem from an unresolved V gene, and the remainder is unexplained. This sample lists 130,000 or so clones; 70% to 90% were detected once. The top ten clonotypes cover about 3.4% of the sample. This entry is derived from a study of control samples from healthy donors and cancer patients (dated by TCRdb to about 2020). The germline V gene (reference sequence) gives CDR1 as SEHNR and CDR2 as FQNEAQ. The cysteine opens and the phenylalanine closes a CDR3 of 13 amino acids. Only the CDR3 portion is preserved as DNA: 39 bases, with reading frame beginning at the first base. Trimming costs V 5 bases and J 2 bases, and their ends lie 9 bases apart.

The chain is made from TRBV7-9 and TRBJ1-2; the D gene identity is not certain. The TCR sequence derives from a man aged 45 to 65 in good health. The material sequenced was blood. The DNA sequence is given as TGTGCCAGCAGCCCAGCCCACAACTATGGCTACACCTTC. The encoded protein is CASSPAHNYGYTF.